This is a list of T cell receptor beta chains from one sample in a study of CD8 T cells in Susac syndrome. Via MiXCR, TCRdb re-called the immunoSEQ multiplex PCR reads, giving one row per CDR3 protein. The sample lists roughly 110,000 distinct CDR3 sequences; roughly 95% were seen once. Material: CD8+ T cells from PBMCs. These receptors were obtained from a human donor with Susac syndrome. Each CDR3 is given with its conserved first and last residue. D genes are given only for firm matches. For some rows the clone size is stated as once, few or many, or as a class when expanded; others skip it.

>NA|TRBJ2-1|NA|TRBV7-9
CASSWRQLNEQFF
TGTGCCAGCAGTTGGCGACAGCTCAATGAGCAGTTCTTC
>NA|TRBJ2-4|NA|TRBV12-3/TRBV12-4
CASSLGSGNIQYF
TGTGCCAGCAGTTTAGGGTCAGGGAACATTCAGTACTTC
>TRBD1|TRBJ2-2|few|TRBV19
CASSIRDRGVSGELFF
TGTGCCAGTAGTATCCGGGACAGGGGGGTATCCGGGGAGCTGTTTTTT
>NA|TRBJ2-3|NA|TRBV7-8
CASSLEGRTDTQYF
TGTGCCAGCAGCTTAGAGGGTCGCACAGATACGCAGTATTTT
>TRBD1|TRBJ2-7|NA|TRBV7-3
CASSSPETGRYEQYF
TGTGCCAGCAGCTCCCCCGAGACAGGGCGCTACGAGCAGTACTTC
>TRBD1|TRBJ2-4|NA|TRBV4-2
CASSPHRGNIQYF
TGTGCCAGCAGCCCACACAGGGGAAACATTCAGTACTTC
>TRBD1|TRBJ2-7|NA|TRBV27
CASSPTDRRNEQYF
TGTGCCAGCAGTCCTACGGACAGGAGGAACGAGCAGTACTTC
>NA|TRBJ2-2|NA|TRBV2
CASSEFYGNTGELFF
TGTGCCAGCAGTGAATTTTATGGGAACACCGGGGAGCTGTTTTTT
>NA|TRBJ2-3|NA|TRBV11-2
CASSLVDGSTDTQYF
TGTGCCAGCAGCTTAGTGGACGGTAGCACAGATACGCAGTATTTT
>NA|TRBJ1-2|NA|TRBV9
CASSVGTPEGYTF
TGTGCCAGCAGCGTAGGGACACCCGAAGGCTACACCTTC
>TRBD2|TRBJ2-1|NA|TRBV9
CASSAGGYNEQFF
TGTGCCAGCAGCGCGGGGGGTTACAATGAGCAGTTCTTC
>NA|TRBJ1-1|NA|TRBV7-9
CASSSSGGGTEAFF
TGTGCCAGCAGCTCCTCGGGCGGGGGCACTGAAGCTTTCTTT
>NA|TRBJ1-2|NA|TRBV7-9
CASSNAREATYGYTF
TGTGCCAGCAGCAATGCCAGGGAGGCGACCTATGGCTACACCTTC
>NA|TRBJ1-5|NA|TRBV10-3
CAISEFSRATVQPQHF
TGTGCCATCAGTGAGTTTTCCCGGGCCACCGTTCAGCCCCAGCATTTT
>TRBD1|TRBJ1-5|NA|TRBV27
CASSDPGGQPQHF
TGTGCCAGCAGTGATCCAGGGGGGCAGCCCCAGCATTTT
>TRBD1|TRBJ2-5|NA|TRBV6-2/TRBV6-3
CASSPLDRVWRETQYF
TGTGCCAGCAGTCCTTTGGACAGGGTGTGGAGAGAGACCCAGTACTTC
>NA|TRBJ2-1|NA|TRBV6-1
CASMAGGNEQFF
TGTGCCAGTATGGCAGGGGGGAATGAGCAGTTCTTC
>NA|TRBJ2-2|NA|TRBV13
CASSPTPRVIGELFF
TGTGCCAGCAGCCCGACCCCGCGGGTGATCGGGGAGCTGTTTTTT
>NA|TRBJ2-5|NA|TRBV11-2
CASSSLGSETQYF
TGTGCCAGCAGCTCATTAGGGAGCGAGACCCAGTACTTC
>TRBD1|TRBJ2-5|NA|TRBV6-2/TRBV6-3
CASSSPTGALGETQYF
TGTGCCAGCAGTTCCCCCACAGGGGCATTGGGGGAGACCCAGTACTTC
>NA|TRBJ2-3|NA|TRBV27
CASTQWGDPDTQYF
TGTGCCAGCACCCAATGGGGGGACCCAGATACGCAGTATTTT
>TRBD1|TRBJ1-5|NA|TRBV6-5
CASRRTGRNQPQHF
TGTGCCAGCAGGAGGACAGGGAGAAATCAGCCCCAGCATTTT
>NA|TRBJ2-1|NA|TRBV9
CASSQGTVNEQFF
TGTGCCAGCAGCCAAGGGACCGTGAATGAGCAGTTCTTC
>TRBD1|TRBJ2-1|NA|TRBV2
CASSVTGANEQFF
TGTGCCAGCAGTGTAACAGGGGCCAATGAGCAGTTCTTC
>TRBD2|TRBJ2-1|NA|TRBV18
CASSLRTSDDEQFF
TGTGCCAGCTCGCTCAGGACTAGCGATGATGAGCAGTTCTTC
>TRBD1|TRBJ2-6|NA|TRBV5-4
CASMAGTGFPGANVLTF
TGTGCCAGTATGGCCGGGACAGGGTTTCCTGGGGCCAACGTCCTGACTTTC
>NA|TRBJ1-4|once|TRBV9
CASSEPSPHRQVRATNEKLFF
TGTGCCAGCAGCGAGCCATCCCCACACCGACAGGTCCGCGCAACTAATGAAAAACTGTTTTTT
>NA|TRBJ2-6|NA|TRBV6-2/TRBV6-3
CASSLRPGAGANVLTF
TGTGCCAGCAGCTTACGCCCCGGGGCTGGGGCCAACGTCCTGACTTTC
>TRBD1|TRBJ2-3|NA|TRBV10-2
CAIGQGHTDTQYF
TGCGCCATTGGACAGGGACACACAGATACGCAGTATTTT
>TRBD2|TRBJ2-1|NA|TRBV29-1
CSVEGTSSYNEQFF
TGCAGCGTTGAAGGGACTAGCTCCTACAATGAGCAGTTCTTC
>TRBD1|TRBJ2-1|NA|TRBV6-2/TRBV6-3
CASIGTVAGNEQFF
TGTGCCAGCATCGGGACAGTAGCCGGGAATGAGCAGTTCTTC
>NA|TRBJ2-2|once|TRBV5-4
CASTSGTGELFF
TGTGCCAGCACCTCAGGAACCGGGGAGCTGTTTTTT
>NA|TRBJ2-1|NA|TRBV7-2
CASTGIPYNEQFF
TGTGCCAGTACCGGGATACCGTACAATGAGCAGTTCTTC
>TRBD1|TRBJ1-6|NA|TRBV14
CASSQAFRDSYNSPLHF
TGTGCCAGCAGCCAAGCTTTCCGGGACAGCTATAATTCACCCCTCCACTTT
>TRBD1|TRBJ1-1|NA|TRBV12-3/TRBV12-4
CATRGDRGRNEAFF
TGTGCCACCCGGGGCGACAGGGGGCGTAATGAAGCTTTCTTT
>TRBD2|TRBJ2-3|NA|TRBV2
CASSWAGGPGDTQYF
TGTGCCAGCTCCTGGGCGGGGGGTCCGGGAGATACGCAGTATTTT
>NA|TRBJ1-6|few|TRBV10-2
CASSRDGNSPLHF
TGCGCCAGCAGTAGAGACGGGAATTCACCCCTCCACTTT
>NA|TRBJ2-1|NA|TRBV4-2
CASSQGPGYTYYNEQFF
TGTGCCAGCAGCCAAGGGCCCGGGTATACCTACTACAATGAGCAGTTCTTC
>NA|TRBJ2-7|NA|TRBV11-2
CASSLGYGSLRYEQYF
TGTGCCAGCAGCTTAGGCTACGGGAGCCTTCGCTACGAGCAGTACTTC
>NA|TRBJ1-2|once|TRBV4-3
CASSQDGGSWYGYTF
TGCGCCAGCAGCCAAGATGGGGGAAGTTGGTATGGCTACACCTTC
>TRBD1|TRBJ2-2|NA|TRBV4-2
CASSQPPGQVAGELFF
TGTGCCAGCAGCCAGCCCCCGGGACAGGTGGCCGGGGAGCTGTTTTTT
>NA|TRBJ1-3|NA|TRBV29-1
CSVEGKDGNTIYF
TGCAGCGTTGAAGGGAAAGATGGAAACACCATATATTTT
>NA|TRBJ2-7|NA|TRBV13
CASSSRQAETYEQYF
TGTGCCAGCAGCTCCCGACAGGCTGAAACCTACGAGCAGTACTTC
>NA|TRBJ2-3|once|TRBV24-1
CATSAQGPDTQYF
TGTGCCACCAGTGCCCAGGGCCCAGATACGCAGTATTTT
>NA|TRBJ1-1|NA|TRBV29-1
CSVSDRNTEAFF
TGCAGCGTTTCGGACAGAAACACTGAAGCTTTCTTT
>NA|TRBJ2-2|NA|TRBV9
CASSVGDLGSKTGELFF
TGTGCCAGCAGCGTAGGGGATTTGGGGTCGAAAACCGGGGAGCTGTTTTTT
>TRBD1|TRBJ2-5|NA|TRBV4-3
CASSSDRASVETQYF
TGCGCCAGCAGCTCGGACAGGGCCTCGGTTGAGACCCAGTACTTC
>TRBD1|TRBJ2-7|once|TRBV14
CASSQRQGALYEQYF
TGTGCCAGCAGCCAGCGACAGGGGGCCCTTTACGAGCAGTACTTC
>NA|TRBJ2-7|NA|TRBV7-2
CASSFPSDSSYYEQYF
TGTGCCAGCAGCTTTCCTTCTGACAGTTCCTACTACGAGCAGTACTTC